The 22 T cell receptor beta chains below come from one sample, sequenced in a study of blood T cell repertoires in COVID-19. Sequencing was performed with immunoSEQ multiplex PCR; in TCRdb, only in-frame clones are kept and a portion is missing. Of 200,000 or so clones listed, approximately 83% are singletons. Input material: peripheral blood. These receptors were taken from a human donor with active or convalescent COVID-19. The donor label of this sample is uncertain.

The V call is TRBV19, the J call TRBJ2-5; 11 nucleotides align to TRBD2. This CDR3 has 15 amino acids. J gave up 0 bases and V 5 bases, and 2 bases lay outside the gene matches. The germline CDR1 and CDR2 sequences are LNHDA and SQIVND (reference sequence). The CDR3 DNA sequence: TGTGCCAGTAGTGTGACTAGCGGGGACCAAGAGACCCAGTACTTC. It yields the protein CASSVTSGDQETQYF.

J is TRBJ2-4 and V is TRBV2; no definite D call. The CDR3 covers 15 residues. V lost 2 bases and J lost 0, with 8 bases in between. The germline gives CDR1 SNHLY, CDR2 FYNNEI. CDR3 sequence: CASSEWQIAKNIQYF. The CDR3 coding sequence is TGTGCCAGCAGTGAATGGCAAATAGCCAAAAACATTCAGTACTTC. Together with reference TRBV2 and TRBJ2-4, the CDR3 gives the full variable domain: EPEVTQTPSHQVTQMGQEVILRCVPISNHLYFYWYRQILGQKVEFLVSFYNNEISEKSEIFDDQFSVERPDGSNFTLKIRSTKLEDSAMYFCASSEWQIAKNIQYFGAGTRLSVL.

The genes are TRBV28 and TRBJ1-6, with 10 bases aligning to TRBD1. This CDR3 spans 14 amino acids. With 6 bases clipped from V and 10 bases from J, the junction kept 6 bases outside the gene matches. The germline CDR1 and CDR2 sequences are MDHEN and SYDVKM. The CDR3 DNA reads TGTGCCAGCAGCCTCGACAGGGGGCCCTCACCCCTCCACTTT. Translation: CASSLDRGPSPLHF.

The rearrangement uses TRBV5-1 and TRBJ2-4; unclear D gene. Trimming cost V 0 bases and J 5 bases, with 6 bases left between them. CDR3 length: 13 residues. Germline CDR1 reads SGHRS; CDR2 reads YFSETQ. CDR3: CASSLAGENIQYF. The CDR3 coding sequence is TGCGCCAGCAGCTTGGCCGGAGAAAACATTCAGTACTTC.

The chain recombines TRBV13 with TRBJ2-2; D perhaps matches TRBD1 (6 bases). The germline gives CDR1 PRHDT, CDR2 FYEKMQ (reference sequence). V was pared by 6 bases and J by 6 bases, with 20 bases between. The CDR3 has 16 amino acids. This chain's CDR3 is CASRPADTGTAGELFF. The CDR3 DNA follows: TGTGCCAGCAGGCCTGCCGATACAGGGACGGCCGGGGAGCTGTTTTTT.

The gene calls are TRBV7-9 and TRBJ2-1; TRBD2 aligns across 8 bases. Trimming removed 5 bases from V and 9 bases from J; junction bases left unmatched: 12. This CDR3 has 15 amino acids. Germline V CDR1 and CDR2: SEHNR, FQNEAQ (reference sequence). CDR3 bases: TGTGCCAGCAGCCGTGCTGGCGGGAGGATGGGTGAGCAGTTCTTC. Translating it yields CASSRAGGRMGEQFF. Based on the CDR3 plus reference TRBV7-9 and TRBJ2-1, the full variable domain is DTGVSQNPRHKITKRGQNVTFRCDPISEHNRLYWYRQTLGQGPEFLTYFQNEAQLEKSRLLSDRFSAERPKGSFSTLEIQRTEQGDSAMYLCASSRAGGRMGEQFFGPGTRLTVL.

The chain has TRBV5-1 and TRBJ2-7; 7 positions agree with TRBD1. Germline trimming cut 2 bases from V and 2 bases from J; bases unmatched to any gene: 7. Germline CDR1 is SGHRS and CDR2 is YFSETQ. The length of the CDR3 is 15 residues. CDR3 nucleotide sequence: TGCGCCAGCAGCTTCCTCCCGGGACAGACCTACGAGCAGTACTTC. This gives the protein CASSFLPGQTYEQYF. Based on the CDR3 plus reference TRBV5-1 and TRBJ2-7, the full variable domain is KAGVTQTPRYLIKTRGQQVTLSCSPISGHRSVSWYQQTPGQGLQFLFEYFSETQRNKGNFPGRFSGRQFSNSRSEMNVSTLELGDSALYLCASSFLPGQTYEQYFGPGTRLTVT.

This clone was seen a few times. The chain couples TRBV12-5 to TRBJ1-3; no firm D call. This CDR3 is built from 13 residues. Germline CDR1 reads LGHNT; CDR2 reads FRNRAP. Trimming removed 7 bases from V and 5 bases from J, with 12 bases in between. DNA for the CDR3: TGTGCTAGTGCAGGTACGGCTAGAAACACCATATATTTT. Its protein product is CASAGTARNTIYF.

J is TRBJ2-7 and V is TRBV6-1, with TRBD1 as a possible D gene (5 bases). Germline V lookup: CDR1 MNHNS, CDR2 SASEGT. The CDR3 sequence is 13 residues long. Between the trimmed V and J ends, which lost 1 base and 7 bases, there was a span of 11 bases. Here the CDR3 reads CASSEVRRGEQYF. The CDR3 nucleotides read TGTGCCAGCAGTGAAGTGCGTAGGGGTGAGCAGTACTTC.

V is TRBV2 and J is TRBJ1-6; 9 nucleotides match TRBD1. CDR3 length: 16 amino acids. Germline V gives CDR1 SNHLY, CDR2 FYNNEI. V lost 4 bases, J lost 6 bases, and 7 bases stayed unmatched. The CDR3 sequence: CASSVEQGQGNSPLHF. The CDR3 DNA is TGTGCCAGCAGTGTGGAACAGGGACAGGGTAATTCACCCCTCCACTTT.

This chain connects TRBV29-1 to TRBJ2-7; D possibly corresponds to TRBD1 (8 bases). Trimming removed 7 bases at V and 6 bases at J, with 22 bases between. CDR1 is SQVTM and CDR2 is ANQGSEA in the germline V gene. CDR3 length equals 14 residues. The CDR3, as DNA: TGCAGCGCCCAAAGCGGGACAGGCCCTCTCGAGCAGTACTTC. It specifies CSAQSGTGPLEQYF.

As concerns this clone: The same CDR3 can be traced to other DNA sequences in this sample. The chain has TRBV10-3 and TRBJ2-5, with D unresolved. This CDR3 contains 12 residues. V lost 5 bases and J lost 2, with 6 bases in between. Germline lookup yields CDR1 ENHRY and CDR2 SYGVKD. For the CDR3, the DNA is TGTGCCATCAGTCCAGATCAAGAGACCCAGTACTTC. This sequence encodes CAISPDQETQYF.

The J gene is TRBJ2-7, the V gene TRBV15, with a weak D call TRBD2 (6 bases). V was pared by 6 bases and J by 7 bases, with 25 bases between. The CDR3 consists of 16 residues. From germline, CDR1 is LNHNV and CDR2 YYDKDF (reference sequence). This CDR3 is CATRARGGDGTGEQYF. CDR3 nucleotide sequence: TGTGCCACCAGGGCACGTGGAGGGGACGGGACGGGGGAGCAGTACTTC.

The chain employs TRBV29-1 and TRBJ2-7, with D possibly TRBD2 on 7 matching bases. Per germline, CDR1 SQVTM and CDR2 ANQGSEA. This CDR3 has 14 amino acids. V lost 8 bases to trimming and J lost 4 bases, with 21 bases between them. The CDR3 sequence: CSIPGGLLSYEQYF. In DNA form, the CDR3 reads TGCAGCATCCCGGGGGGCCTCTTATCTTACGAGCAGTACTTC.

This chain uses TRBV7-2 with TRBJ2-4; 7 bases map to TRBD2. CDR3 length: 15 amino acids. CDR1 and CDR2 (germline): SGHTA, FQGNSA. V gave up 5 bases and J gave up 2 bases; unmatched junction bases: 6. This CDR3 reads CASSAQAGSKNIQYF. The CDR3 DNA reads as TGTGCCAGCAGCGCTCAAGCGGGGTCCAAAAACATTCAGTACTTC.

J is TRBJ1-4 and V is TRBV7-9, with a possible D match to TRBD1 (6 bases). Germline-derived CDR1 and CDR2 are SEHNR and FQNEAQ (reference sequence). The V end was cut by 1 base, the J end by 0 bases, with 12 bases between. The CDR3 runs to 17 residues. For the CDR3, the DNA is TGTGCCAGCAGCTTAGTGGGCAGGGGAACAACTAATGAAAAACTGTTTTTT. The encoded protein is CASSLVGRGTTNEKLFF.

The genes are TRBV5-1 and TRBJ1-2; the D is unclear. Trimming pared 4 bases from V and 4 bases from J, leaving 11 bases between. The CDR3 runs 13 residues. Germline V gene sequence: CDR1 SGHRS, CDR2 YFSETQ. The CDR3 sequence is CASSLTPTYGYTF. The CDR3 DNA sequence: TGCGCCAGCAGCCTAACCCCCACCTATGGCTACACCTTC.

The chain combines TRBV19 with TRBJ1-5; 8 nucleotides match TRBD1. Unmatched junction bases numbered 6, after V lost 4 bases and J lost 4 bases. The CDR3 consists of 15 residues. Germline CDR1 reads LNHDA; CDR2 reads SQIVND (reference sequence). The CDR3 here is CASSTNTGGNQPQHF. The DNA for the CDR3 is TGTGCCAGTAGTACGAACACAGGGGGGAATCAGCCCCAGCATTTT. The full variable domain, with the rest looked up from reference TRBV19 and TRBJ1-5, is DGGITQSPKYLFRKEGQNVTLSCEQNLNHDAMYWYRQDPGQGLRLIYYSQIVNDFQKGDIAEGYSVSREKKESFPLTVTSAQKNPTAFYLCASSTNTGGNQPQHFGDGTRLSIL.

The chain couples TRBV30 to TRBJ1-2; D uncertain. The CDR3 spans 14 residues. The ends were cut back, 1 base at V and 4 bases at J, with 13 bases in the middle. The germline gives CDR1 GTSNPN, CDR2 SVGIG (reference sequence). CDR3 amino acids: CAWSGWSRIYGYTF. CDR3 DNA: TGTGCCTGGAGTGGTTGGTCGCGGATCTATGGCTACACCTTC.

The chain uses TRBV9 and TRBJ2-5; 8 bases map to TRBD2. This CDR3 is built from 15 residues. The germline V gene has CDR1 SGDLS and CDR2 YYNGEE. Unmatched junction bases numbered 8, after V lost 3 bases and J lost 4 bases. The CDR3: CASSGPGGAGETQYF. CDR3 in DNA: TGTGCCAGCAGCGGGCCCGGGGGGGCCGGAGAGACCCAGTACTTC. Complete variable domain (other parts from reference TRBV9 and TRBJ2-5): DSGVTQTPKHLITATGQRVTLRCSPRSGDLSVYWYQQSLDQGLQFLIQYYNGEERAKGNILERFSAQQFPDLHSELNLSSLELGDSALYFCASSGPGGAGETQYFGPGTRLLVL.

This clone has only a few counts. This chain connects TRBV5-4 to TRBJ1-1; TRBD1 matches 9 bases. Per germline, CDR1 SGHNT and CDR2 YYREEE (reference sequence). The V segment lost 4 bases and the J segment 1 base; nucleotides outside the gene matches: 8. The length of the CDR3 is 16 residues. The CDR3 region has the DNA TGTGCCAGCAGCAGCACCCCGGGACAGGGGAACACTGAAGCTTTCTTT. Translation gives CASSSTPGQGNTEAFF.

This chain joins TRBV15 and TRBJ2-5; the D is unclear. Germline loops: CDR1 LNHNV, CDR2 YYDKDF (reference sequence). This CDR3 contains 15 residues. The V end lost 2 bases, the J end lost 3 bases, and 13 bases lay between the germline ends. The CDR3 loop reads CATSRTSRLEETQYF. The CDR3 region has the DNA TGTGCCACCAGCAGAACCTCTAGGTTAGAAGAGACCCAGTACTTC.